This T cell receptor beta chain was captured by sequencing in a study of T cells in Graves' hyperthyroidism and ophthalmopathy. Study background: Specimen type is peripheral blood, collected at initial diagnosis prior to any treatment.

The CDR3 spans 17 residues. The germline V gene encodes CDR1 DFQATT and CDR2 SNEGSKA (reference sequence). Trimming left V 0 bases short and J 4 bases short, with 19 bases between. The source material, RNA transcripts, was used to amplify TCR beta CDR3 regions. With the HTBI primer set, the TCR CDR3 went through a first round of RT-PCR. TCRdb ran MiXCR on the multiplex PCR reads and lists one entry per CDR3 protein. The sample has roughly 290,000 distinct CDR3 sequences; about an eighth are singletons. Study conclusions and caveats: Most clonotypes expanded in the thyroid (above 0.001) were also present in blood.

This clonotype was seen only a few times. Its specificity is unknown. This clonotype was obtained from a woman aged 25 to 39 with Graves' hyperthyroidism that later progressed to Graves' ophthalmopathy. The gene calls are TRBV20-1 and TRBJ1-3; D is uncertain. Sequenced sample: blood. The CDR3 here is CSARDSAGSETGNTIYF. Here the CDR3 DNA reads TGCAGTGCTAGAGATTCAGCGGGGTCTGAAACGGGAAACACCATATATTTT.